This T cell receptor (beta chain) was obtained from a study of control samples from healthy donors and cancer patients. TCRdb's table, derived via immunoSEQ multiplex PCR, lists solely in-frame clones and lacks some. The data contain about 120,000 clones, 87% of them singletons. From germline, CDR1 is KGHSH and CDR2 LQKENI. This CDR3 spans 14 amino acids. V shed 5 bases and J shed 4 bases, with 14 bases lying between them. The clonotype was recovered from a man between 35 and 55 years old in good health. The sample was blood. J is TRBJ1-2 and V is TRBV18; a possible D gene is TRBD1 (5 bases). The CDR3 nucleotides read TGTGCCAGCTCATCCGCGGGGCAGAGCTATGGCTACACCTTC. It encodes CASSSAGQSYGYTF.